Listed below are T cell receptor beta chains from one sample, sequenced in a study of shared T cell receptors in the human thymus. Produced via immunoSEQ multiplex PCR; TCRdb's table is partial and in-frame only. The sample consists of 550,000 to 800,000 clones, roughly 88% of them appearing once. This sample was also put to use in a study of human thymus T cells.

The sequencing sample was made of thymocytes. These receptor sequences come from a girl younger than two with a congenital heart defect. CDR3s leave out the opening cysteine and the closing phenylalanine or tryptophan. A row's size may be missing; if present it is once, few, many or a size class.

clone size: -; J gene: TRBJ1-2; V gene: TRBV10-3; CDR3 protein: AISESTPQGNYGYT
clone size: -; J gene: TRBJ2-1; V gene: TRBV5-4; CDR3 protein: ASSLHTAGGDEQF
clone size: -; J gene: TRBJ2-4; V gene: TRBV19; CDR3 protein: ASSIGPTSGVPFVIQY
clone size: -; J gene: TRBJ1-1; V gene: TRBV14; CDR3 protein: ASSLDSLNTEAF
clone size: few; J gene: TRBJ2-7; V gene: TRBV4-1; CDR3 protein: ASSQDGARGAYEQY
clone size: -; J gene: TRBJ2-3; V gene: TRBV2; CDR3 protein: ASRILAGGASDTQY
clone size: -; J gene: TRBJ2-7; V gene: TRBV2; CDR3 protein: ASSEARLRWDFRTYEQY
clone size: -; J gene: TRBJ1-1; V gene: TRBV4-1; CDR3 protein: ASSEGGRTNTEAF
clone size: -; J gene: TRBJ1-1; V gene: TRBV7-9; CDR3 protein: ASSQRFFGRENTEAF
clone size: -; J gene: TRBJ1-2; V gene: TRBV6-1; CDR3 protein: ASSEWSARAGNNYGYT
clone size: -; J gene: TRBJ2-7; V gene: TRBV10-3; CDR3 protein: AIMTTSGYEQY
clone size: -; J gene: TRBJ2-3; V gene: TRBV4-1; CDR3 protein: ASSQPPLAGGKGTDTQY
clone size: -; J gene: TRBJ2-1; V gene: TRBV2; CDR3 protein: ASSPGQTQQF
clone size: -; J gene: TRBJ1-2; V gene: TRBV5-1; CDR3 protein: ASMPGGGEGYT
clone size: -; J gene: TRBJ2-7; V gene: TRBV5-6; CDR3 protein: ASSQGQTGEQY
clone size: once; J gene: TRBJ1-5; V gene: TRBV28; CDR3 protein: ASSPDPDRVYSNQPQH
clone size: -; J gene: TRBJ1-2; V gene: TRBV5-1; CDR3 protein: ASSLEGLHNYGYT
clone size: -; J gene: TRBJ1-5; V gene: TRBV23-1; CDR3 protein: ASSAAGGDGGNQPQH
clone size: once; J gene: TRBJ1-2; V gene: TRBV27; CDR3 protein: ASSTLTGRDGYT
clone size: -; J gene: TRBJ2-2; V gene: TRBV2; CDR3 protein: ASSEMPSGATGELF
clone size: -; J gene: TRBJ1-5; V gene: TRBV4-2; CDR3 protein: ASSQDRDQPQH
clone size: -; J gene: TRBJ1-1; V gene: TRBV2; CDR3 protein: ASHRVRRHSDTEAF
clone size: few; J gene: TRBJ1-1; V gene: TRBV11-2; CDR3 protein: ASSEDRATEAF
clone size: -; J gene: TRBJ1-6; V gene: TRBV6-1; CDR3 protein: VVVGSVNSPLH
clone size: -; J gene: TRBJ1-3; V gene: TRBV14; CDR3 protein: ASSLHRVPGNTIY
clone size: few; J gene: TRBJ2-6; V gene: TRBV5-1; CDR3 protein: ASSLTGTFRRAGANVLT
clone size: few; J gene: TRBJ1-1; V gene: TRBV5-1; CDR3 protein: ASSVGGGEGGAF
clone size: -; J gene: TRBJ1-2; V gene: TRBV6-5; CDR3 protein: ASREQTGSQGYT
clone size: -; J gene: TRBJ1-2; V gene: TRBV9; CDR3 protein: ASSVDPTTTRGGYT
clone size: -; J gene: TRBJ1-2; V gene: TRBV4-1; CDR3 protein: ASRSDLTSNYGYT